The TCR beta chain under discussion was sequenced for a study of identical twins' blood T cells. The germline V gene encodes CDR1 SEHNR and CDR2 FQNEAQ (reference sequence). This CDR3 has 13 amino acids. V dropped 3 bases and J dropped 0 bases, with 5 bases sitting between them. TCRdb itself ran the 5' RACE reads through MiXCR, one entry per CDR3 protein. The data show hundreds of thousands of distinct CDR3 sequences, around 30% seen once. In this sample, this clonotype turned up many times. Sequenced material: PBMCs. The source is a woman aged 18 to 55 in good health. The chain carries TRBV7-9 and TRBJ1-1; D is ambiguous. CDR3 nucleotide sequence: TGTGCCAGCAGCTTTATCATGAACACTGAAGCTTTCTTT. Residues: CASSFIMNTEAFF.